A single sample is the source of the 3 T cell receptor beta chains below, sequenced in a study of cytomegalovirus exposure and HLA in healthy donors. With 60 Vbeta and 13 Jbeta primers, the PCR was carried out. The table came from immunoSEQ multiplex PCR; TCRdb's copy has only in-frame clones and leaves some out. Here the sample spans 90,000 to 130,000 clones, roughly 80% being singletons. Sequenced: PBMCs. The receptors originated from a man aged 30 to 39 in good health and CMV-seropositive.

The V and J genes are TRBV5-1 and TRBJ2-1, with 10 positions matching TRBD2. Losses at the gene ends were 2 bases for V and 9 bases for J; bases not matched to a gene: 5. Germline loops: CDR1 SGHRS, CDR2 YFSETQ. The CDR3 runs 14 residues. For the CDR3, the DNA is TGCGCCAGCAGCTTTGCGGGACTAGCGTTTGAGCAGTTCTTC. It codes for CASSFAGLAFEQFF. Looking up the rest from reference TRBV5-1 and TRBJ2-1 gives the full variable domain: KAGVTQTPRYLIKTRGQQVTLSCSPISGHRSVSWYQQTPGQGLQFLFEYFSETQRNKGNFPGRFSGRQFSNSRSEMNVSTLELGDSALYLCASSFAGLAFEQFFGPGTRLTVL.

This chain links TRBV7-9 with TRBJ2-1, with a weak D call TRBD2 (6 bases). The ends were cut back, 5 bases at V and 7 bases at J, with 15 bases in the middle. Per the germline V gene, CDR1 is SEHNR and CDR2 is FQNEAQ (reference sequence). CDR3 length: 14 residues. CDR3 sequence (DNA): TGTGCCAGCAGCCTTCTCGCAGCGGGTAATGAGCAGTTCTTC. This codes for CASSLLAAGNEQFF.

This clone was seen just once. The chain is built from TRBV6-6 and TRBJ1-1; perhaps TRBD1 as D (6 bases). There are 12 residues in the CDR3. Germline CDR1 MNHNY, CDR2 SVGAGI (reference sequence). Trimming stripped 6 bases from V and 6 bases from J, with 11 bases between. The CDR3 sequence: CASSKQGAEAFF. CDR3 in DNA: TGTGCCAGCAGCAAACAGGGTGCTGAAGCTTTCTTT.